These 21 T cell receptor beta chains originate from one sample sequenced in a study of blood T cell repertoires in COVID-19. Sequencing used immunoSEQ multiplex PCR; TCRdb keeps in-frame clones, though not all of them. The sample has fewer than 120,000 clones, 70% to 80% seen once; the top ten hold 6% to 8%. Material: peripheral blood. These receptors all stem from a woman aged 60 to 75 with acute or convalescent COVID-19.

This clone was counted between two and nine times. The genes are TRBV19 and TRBJ1-5; 9 positions match TRBD1. J was trimmed by 5 bases and V by 0 bases; bases with no gene match: 5. This CDR3 spans 16 amino acids. Germline V gives CDR1 LNHDA, CDR2 SQIVND (reference sequence). CDR3 amino acids: CASSIDRTGVYQPQHF. CDR3 in DNA: TGTGCCAGTAGTATAGACAGGACAGGGGTTTATCAGCCCCAGCATTTT.

This chain links TRBV28 with TRBJ1-1; D may be TRBD1 (5 bases). V lost 10 bases and J lost 6, with 21 bases in between. Germline-derived CDR1 and CDR2 are MDHEN and SYDVKM. This CDR3 contains 14 residues. This CDR3 is CATSVVAGRAEAFF. The CDR3 coding sequence is TGTGCCACCTCCGTCGTCGCGGGGCGAGCTGAAGCTTTCTTT.

This clone was seen only a few times. The chain joins TRBV6-2 or TRBV6-3 to TRBJ1-5, with D possibly TRBD1 on 5 matching bases. The CDR3 sequence is 14 residues long. V lost 6 bases and J 4 bases, leaving 13 bases between the germline ends. Germline CDR1 and CDR2: MNHEY and SVGEGT. The CDR3 DNA follows: TGTGCCAGCAGCTCTGGGGCGGAAAATCAGCCCCAGCATTTT. This codes for CASSSGAENQPQHF.

This sequence joins TRBV11-2 and TRBJ1-2, with 7 positions matching TRBD1. Germline CDR1 SGHAT, CDR2 FQNNGV. V lost 3 bases and J lost 6; bases outside the gene matches: 1. The CDR3 has 12 amino acids. CDR3 residues: CASSLTGNGYTF. The CDR3 coding sequence is TGTGCCAGCAGCTTGACAGGGAATGGCTACACCTTC.

J is TRBJ1-1 and V is TRBV5-1; no firm D call. This CDR3 region has 15 residues. From germline, CDR1 is SGHRS and CDR2 YFSETQ. The V end was cut by 2 bases, the J end by 1 base, with 12 bases between. In DNA, the CDR3 is TGCGCCAGCAGCTTCAGTTCTCAGGAGAACACTGAAGCTTTCTTT. Translation gives CASSFSSQENTEAFF.

V gene TRBV15 combines with J gene TRBJ1-2; 7 bases map to TRBD1. V lost 6 bases and J lost 2; bases outside the gene matches: 6. Germline CDR1 is LNHNV and CDR2 is YYDKDF (reference sequence). The CDR3 length is 14 residues. This CDR3 reads CATRLGDRNYGYTF. The CDR3 DNA sequence: TGTGCCACCAGATTGGGGGACAGAAACTATGGCTACACCTTC.

This chain connects TRBV12-3 or TRBV12-4 to TRBJ2-2; D is uncertain. V lost 7 bases, J lost 7 bases, and 7 bases lay in between. This CDR3 spans 11 amino acids. The DNA of the CDR3 is TGTGCCAGCACTCTTCTCGGGGAGCTGTTTTTT. This encodes CASTLLGELFF.

This clone was seen just once. The chain carries TRBV27 and TRBJ1-1; 8 nucleotides align to TRBD1. The CDR3 covers 15 residues. V lost 6 bases to trimming and J lost 0 bases; unmatched junction nucleotides: 6. Looked up from germline, CDR1 is MNHEY and CDR2 is SMNVEV (reference sequence). The CDR3 sequence: CASRRTGIMNTEAFF. The CDR3 DNA reads as TGTGCCAGCAGACGGACAGGGATTATGAACACTGAAGCTTTCTTT.

The chain carries TRBV27 and TRBJ2-7, with 7 bases lining up with TRBD1. J gave up 0 bases and V 6 bases, and 8 bases lay outside the gene matches. Germline CDR1 and CDR2: MNHEY and SMNVEV (reference sequence). This CDR3 is 15 amino acids long. The CDR3: CASRYQGQSSYEQYF. CDR3 DNA: TGTGCCAGCAGATACCAGGGACAGAGCTCCTACGAGCAGTACTTC.

This clone was found many times. This sequence joins TRBV7-3 and TRBJ2-5; 7 bases align to TRBD2. With 5 bases clipped from V and 5 bases from J, the junction kept 5 bases outside the gene matches. Looked up from germline, CDR1 is SGHTA and CDR2 is FQGTGA. The CDR3 consists of 13 residues. The CDR3 reads CASSRTSDETQYF. As DNA, the CDR3 is TGTGCCAGCAGCCGCACTAGCGATGAGACCCAGTACTTC.

The chain links TRBV7-9 to TRBJ1-5; the D is unclear. This CDR3 has 13 amino acids. Trimming removed 4 bases at V and 6 bases at J, with 10 bases between. Per germline, CDR1 SEHNR and CDR2 FQNEAQ (reference sequence). The CDR3, as DNA: TGTGCCAGCAGCTATGAGGCGTTTCAGCCCCAGCATTTT. This gives the protein CASSYEAFQPQHF.

There are a few counts of this clone. Other DNA sequences from this sample encode an identical CDR3 as well. The J gene is TRBJ1-1, the V gene TRBV5-1; 9 bases agree with TRBD1. Germline V gives CDR1 SGHRS, CDR2 YFSETQ. V was clipped by 5 bases and J by 1 base; unmatched bases: 3. This CDR3 has 14 amino acids. This CDR3 is CASSLQGANTEAFF. CDR3 DNA: TGCGCCAGCAGTCTACAGGGGGCGAACACTGAAGCTTTCTTT.

This clone was recorded only once. The chain recombines TRBV5-1 with TRBJ1-2, with D possibly TRBD1 on 5 matching bases. Deletions cut 0 bases from V and 6 bases from J, with 12 bases between. The V gene's germline CDR1 is SGHRS and CDR2 YFSETQ. CDR3 length equals 14 residues. The CDR3 nucleotides read TGCGCCAGCAGCTTGGACTCAGGGTTCGATGGCTACACCTTC. It encodes CASSLDSGFDGYTF.

The chain employs TRBV29-1 and TRBJ1-1; D is perhaps TRBD1 (6 bases). The germline V and J ends were trimmed by 7 bases and 1 base, with 13 bases remaining between them. From germline, CDR1 is SQVTM and CDR2 ANQGSEA. The CDR3 spans 13 residues. The CDR3: CSARGQRNTEAFF. The CDR3 coding sequence is TGCAGCGCCCGAGGACAGAGGAACACTGAAGCTTTCTTT.

The chain couples TRBV24-1 to TRBJ1-4, with 8 bases identical to TRBD1. Trimming at V came to 2 bases and at J to 6 bases, leaving 7 bases not matched to a gene. The CDR3 is 16 residues long. Per germline, CDR1 KGHDR and CDR2 SFDVKD. The CDR3 DNA sequence: TGTGCCACCAGTGATTCGACTATGACAGGGGATGAAAAACTGTTTTTT. Amino acid sequence: CATSDSTMTGDEKLFF.

The table lists this clone with many counts. V is TRBV3-1 (or the pseudogene TRBV3-2) and J is TRBJ1-6; no clear D. This CDR3 has 12 amino acids. The germline CDR1 and CDR2 sequences are LGHDT and YNNKEL (reference sequence). The V end was cut by 2 bases, the J end by 10 bases, with 6 bases between. DNA of the CDR3: TGTGCCAGCAGCCAACTACAGTCACCCCTCCACTTT. It translates to CASSQLQSPLHF.

This clone was observed a handful of times. The CDR3 nucleotides are TGTGCCAGCAGCAAAGAAGGCGGTTGTAGCTCCTATAATTCACCCCTCCACTTT. Its translation: CASSKEGGCSSYNSPLHF. This chain links TRBV21-1 with TRBJ1-6. TRBV21-1 is a documented pseudogene. The CDR3 consists of 18 residues.

V and J are TRBV7-3 and TRBJ1-2, with D possibly matching TRBD1 (6 bases). The CDR3 spans 16 residues. Germline CDR1 SGHTA, CDR2 FQGTGA. V dropped 4 bases and J dropped 1 base, with 16 bases sitting between them. CDR3 DNA sequence: TGTGCCAGCAGCTCCCGACAGGTAGGGAATAACTATGGCTACACCTTC. Amino acids: CASSSRQVGNNYGYTF.

On this clone: Within the sample, other DNA sequences also encode this same CDR3. The chain recombines TRBV18 with TRBJ2-7, with 7 nucleotides matching TRBD1. CDR3 length equals 14 residues. Germline V gives CDR1 KGHSH, CDR2 LQKENI. Germline trimming cut 3 bases from V and 2 bases from J; bases unmatched to any gene: 4. CDR3 nucleotide sequence: TGTGCCAGCTCACCTCGACAGGGAACCTACGAGCAGTACTTC. It translates to CASSPRQGTYEQYF.

This chain joins TRBV5-5 and TRBJ1-5; D gene ambiguous. V gave up 0 bases and J gave up 9 bases, with 10 bases separating them. The germline V gene has CDR1 SGHKS and CDR2 YYEKEE (reference sequence). The CDR3 contains 13 residues. Here the CDR3 DNA reads TGTGCCAGCAGCTTGGCCAGAGGAAGGCCCCAGCATTTT. Translation: CASSLARGRPQHF.

The CDR3 reads CASSLGNRGRLTDTQYF. CDR3 sequence (DNA): TGTGCCAGCAGCTTAGGGAACAGGGGGCGCCTCACAGATACGCAGTATTTT. This chain uses TRBV7-2 with TRBJ2-3; 9 nucleotides match TRBD1. With 1 base clipped from V and 2 bases from J, the junction kept 7 bases outside the gene matches. The CDR3 is 17 residues long. Germline CDR1 and CDR2: SGHTA and FQGNSA.